This TCR beta chain was sequenced in a study of T cell changes during pregnancy in multiple sclerosis. The V end was cut by 5 bases, the J end by 2 bases, with 10 bases between. Looked up from germline, CDR1 is SEHNR and CDR2 is FQNEAQ (reference sequence). The CDR3 is 14 amino acids. Clones were sequenced by immunoSEQ multiplex PCR, and TCRdb holds only the in-frame ones, with some missing. The sample lists over 35,000 clones, 90% occurring once. This receptor was taken from a female donor with multiple sclerosis, enrolled in a pregnancy study. V usage is TRBV7-9 and J usage is TRBJ1-3; maybe TRBD1 (5 bases). The sample here was CD4+ T cells from peripheral blood mononuclear cells, taken in the third trimester of pregnancy. The chain's CDR3 is CASSQMTAGNTIYF. The CDR3 DNA sequence: TGTGCCAGCAGCCAGATGACAGCTGGAAACACCATATATTTT.